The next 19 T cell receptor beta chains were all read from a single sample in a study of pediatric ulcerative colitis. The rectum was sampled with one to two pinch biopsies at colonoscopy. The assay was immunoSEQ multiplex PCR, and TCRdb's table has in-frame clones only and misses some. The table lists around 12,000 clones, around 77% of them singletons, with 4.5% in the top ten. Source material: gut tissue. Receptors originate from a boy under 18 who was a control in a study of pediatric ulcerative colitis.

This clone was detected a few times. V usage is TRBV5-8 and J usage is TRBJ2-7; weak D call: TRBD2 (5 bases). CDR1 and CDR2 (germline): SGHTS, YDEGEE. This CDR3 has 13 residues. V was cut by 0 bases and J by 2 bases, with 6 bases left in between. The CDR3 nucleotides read TGTGCCAGCAGCTTGGGAGGGACCTACGAGCAGTACTTC. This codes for CASSLGGTYEQYF.

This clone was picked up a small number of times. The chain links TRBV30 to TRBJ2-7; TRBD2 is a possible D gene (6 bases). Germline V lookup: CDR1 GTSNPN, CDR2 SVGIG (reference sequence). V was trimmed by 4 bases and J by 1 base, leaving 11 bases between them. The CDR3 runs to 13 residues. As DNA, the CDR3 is TGTGCCTGGACGCGGGACGGGTCCTACGAGCAGTACGTC. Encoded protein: CAWTRDGSYEQYV.

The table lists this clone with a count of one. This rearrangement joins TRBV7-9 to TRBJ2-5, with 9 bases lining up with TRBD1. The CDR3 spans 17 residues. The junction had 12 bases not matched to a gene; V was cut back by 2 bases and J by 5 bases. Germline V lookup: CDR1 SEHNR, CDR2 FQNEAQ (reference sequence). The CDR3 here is CASSLTSGTGPRETQYF. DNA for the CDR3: TGTGCCAGCAGCTTAACGTCCGGGACAGGGCCTAGGGAGACCCAGTACTTC.

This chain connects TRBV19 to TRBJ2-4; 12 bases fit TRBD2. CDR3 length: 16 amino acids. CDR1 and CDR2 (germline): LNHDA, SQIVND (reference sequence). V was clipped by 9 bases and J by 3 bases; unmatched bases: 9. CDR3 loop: CARPLAGGPGKNIQYF. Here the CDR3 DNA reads TGTGCCAGACCCCTAGCGGGAGGGCCGGGCAAAAACATTCAGTACTTC.

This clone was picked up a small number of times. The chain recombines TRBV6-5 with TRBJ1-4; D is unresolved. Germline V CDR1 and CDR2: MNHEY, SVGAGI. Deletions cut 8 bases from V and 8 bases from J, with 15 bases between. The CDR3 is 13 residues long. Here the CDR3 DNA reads TGTGCCAGCTCCCCGGCCCGGAGGGAAAAACTGTTTTTT. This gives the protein CASSPARREKLFF.

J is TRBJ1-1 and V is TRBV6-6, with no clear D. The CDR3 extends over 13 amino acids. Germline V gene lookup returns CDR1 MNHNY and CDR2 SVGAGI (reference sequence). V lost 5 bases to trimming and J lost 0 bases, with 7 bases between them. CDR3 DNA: TGTGCCAGCAGTAACCAGGTGAACACTGAAGCTTTCTTT. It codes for CASSNQVNTEAFF.

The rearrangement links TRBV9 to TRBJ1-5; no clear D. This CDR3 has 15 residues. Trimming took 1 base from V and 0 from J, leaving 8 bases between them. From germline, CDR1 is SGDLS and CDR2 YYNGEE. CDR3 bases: TGTGCCAGCAGCGTATCCCCAATTAGCAATCAGCCCCAGCATTTT. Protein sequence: CASSVSPISNQPQHF.

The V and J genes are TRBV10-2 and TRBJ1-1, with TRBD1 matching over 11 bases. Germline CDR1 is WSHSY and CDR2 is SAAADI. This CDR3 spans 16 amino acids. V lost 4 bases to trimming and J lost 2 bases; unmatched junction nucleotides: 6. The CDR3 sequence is CASSGGTGGPNTEAFF. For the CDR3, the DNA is TGCGCCAGCAGTGGGGGGACAGGGGGGCCAAACACTGAAGCTTTCTTT.

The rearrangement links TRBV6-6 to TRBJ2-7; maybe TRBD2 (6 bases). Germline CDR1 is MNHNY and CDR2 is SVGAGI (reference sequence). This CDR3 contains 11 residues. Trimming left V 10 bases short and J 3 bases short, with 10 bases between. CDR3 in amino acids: CATRRDYEQYV. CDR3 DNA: TGTGCCACAAGGCGGGACTACGAGCAGTACGTC.

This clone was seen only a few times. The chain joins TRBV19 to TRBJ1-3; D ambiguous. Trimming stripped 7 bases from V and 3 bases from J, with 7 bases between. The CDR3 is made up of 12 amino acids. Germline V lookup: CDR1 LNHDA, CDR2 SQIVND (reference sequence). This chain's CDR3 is CASTWDGNTIYF. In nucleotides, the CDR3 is TGTGCCAGTACCTGGGATGGAAACACCATATATTTT.

The CDR3 spells CASSPPGQTGEPQHF. The CDR3 DNA reads as TGTGCCAGCTCACCACCGGGTCAGACGGGAGAGCCCCAGCATTTT. The rearrangement joins TRBV18 to TRBJ1-5; no clear D gene. The CDR3 runs 15 residues. V gave up 0 bases and J gave up 8 bases, with 14 bases separating them. Looked up from germline, CDR1 is KGHSH and CDR2 is LQKENI.

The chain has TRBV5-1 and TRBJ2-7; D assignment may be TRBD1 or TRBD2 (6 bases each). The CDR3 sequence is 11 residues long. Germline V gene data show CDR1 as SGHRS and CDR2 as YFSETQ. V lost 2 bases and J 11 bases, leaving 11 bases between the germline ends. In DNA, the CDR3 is TGCGCCAGCAGCTTAGGGGGGCTTGAGTACTTC. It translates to CASSLGGLEYF.

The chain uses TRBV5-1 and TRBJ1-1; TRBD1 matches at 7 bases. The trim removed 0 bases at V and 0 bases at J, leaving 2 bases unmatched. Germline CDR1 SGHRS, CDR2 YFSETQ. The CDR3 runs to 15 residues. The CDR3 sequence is CASSLVGQMNTEAFF. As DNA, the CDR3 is TGCGCCAGCAGCTTGGTGGGACAGATGAACACTGAAGCTTTCTTT.

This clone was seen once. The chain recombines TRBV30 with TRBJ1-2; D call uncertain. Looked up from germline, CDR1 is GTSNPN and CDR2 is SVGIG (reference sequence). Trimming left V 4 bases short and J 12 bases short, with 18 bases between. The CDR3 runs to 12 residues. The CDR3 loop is CAWKDLWLRHTF. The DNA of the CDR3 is TGTGCCTGGAAAGACCTCTGGCTACGGCACACCTTC.

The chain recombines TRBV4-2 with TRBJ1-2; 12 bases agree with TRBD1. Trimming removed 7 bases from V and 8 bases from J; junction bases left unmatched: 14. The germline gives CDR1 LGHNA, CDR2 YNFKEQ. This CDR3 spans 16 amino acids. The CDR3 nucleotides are TGTGCCAGCACGCCGCCTGGGACAGGGGGCAATGGGGGCTACACCTTC. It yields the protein CASTPPGTGGNGGYTF.

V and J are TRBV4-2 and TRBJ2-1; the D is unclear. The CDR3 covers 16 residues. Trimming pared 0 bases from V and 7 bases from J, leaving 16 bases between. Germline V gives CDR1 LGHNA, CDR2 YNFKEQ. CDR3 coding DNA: TGTGCCAGCAGCCAAGAATTATCGGACCTAAGAAATGAGCAGTTCTTC. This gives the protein CASSQELSDLRNEQFF.

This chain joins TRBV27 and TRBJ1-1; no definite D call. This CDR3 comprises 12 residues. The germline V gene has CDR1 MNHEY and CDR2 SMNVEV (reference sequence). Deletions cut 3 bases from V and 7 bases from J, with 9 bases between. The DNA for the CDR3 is TGTGCCAGCAGTTTTAATCGGGGTGAAGCTTTCTTT. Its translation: CASSFNRGEAFF.

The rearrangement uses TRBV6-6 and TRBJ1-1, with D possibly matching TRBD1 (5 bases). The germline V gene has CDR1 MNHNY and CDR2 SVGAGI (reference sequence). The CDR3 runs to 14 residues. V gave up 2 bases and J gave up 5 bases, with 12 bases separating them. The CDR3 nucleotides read TGTGCCAGCAGTTACGTAGGGGAAGGTACTGAAGCTTTCTTT. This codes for CASSYVGEGTEAFF.

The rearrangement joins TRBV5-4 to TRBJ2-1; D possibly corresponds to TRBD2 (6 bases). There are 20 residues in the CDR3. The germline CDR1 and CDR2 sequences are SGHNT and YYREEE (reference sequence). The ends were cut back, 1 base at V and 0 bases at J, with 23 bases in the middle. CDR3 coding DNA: TGTGCCAGCAGCTTGAAGGTGGGGGTAGGGGAGACTAGCTCCTACAATGAGCAGTTCTTC. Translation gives CASSLKVGVGETSSYNEQFF.